The present T cell receptor (beta chain) was sequenced within a study of early T cells in non-severe SARS-CoV-2 infection (dated by TCRdb to the early 2020s). Notes on the research overall: TCR sequencing used bulk RNA from unsorted whole blood, so alpha and beta chains could not be paired. Broader findings and caveats from the paper: VDJdb matching was skewed toward anti-spike CD8 responses and likely underestimated virus-specific expansions by missing private and CD4 specificities.

The study was a case-control design nested within a healthcare worker cohort in London, UK, with weekly nasopharyngeal swab PCR tests and blood sampling. Healthcare workers were enrolled in the week of the UK lockdown, from 23 to 31 March 2020, and were followed every week for up to roughly 15 weeks. Library preparation used 5' RACE. TCRdb records NextSeq 500 as the sequencer. Unique molecular identifiers were attached to individual cDNA molecules in the TCR library protocol so that sequencing error and PCR bias could be corrected. Both TCR alpha and beta chains were sequenced, and tight co-correlation was observed between alpha and beta sequence abundances in each sample. The authors' pipeline ran thus. Decombinator V4 was used to annotate the V gene, J gene and CDR3 of the TCR sequences. Expanded TCRs were defined as changing significantly between any two time points under a Poisson model with p below 0.0001. TCR abundances were normalised to the total number of TCRs sequenced per sample and expressed as counts per million. TRAV1-2 paired with TRAJ12, TRAJ20 or TRAJ33 defined MAIT TCRs, while TRAV10 paired with TRAJ18 defined iNKT TCRs. VDJdb, accessed 1 November 2021, was searched for CMV, EBV and SARS-CoV-2 annotated TCRs, with TCRs annotated for multiple antigens excluded. TCRdb cleaned the public reads at Q25 with fastp, built clones with MiXCR and kept in-frame beta chains. Each entry merges the rows of one CDR3 protein and shows their most common DNA and genes. TCRdb, not the authors, supplied the V and J calls. The sample table lists 60,000 or so distinct CDR3 sequences, 10% to 13% of them with a count of one. The top ten constitute around 1.6% of the sample.

This clonotype showed up many times. Its antigen has not been determined. Base-call qualities are not available, and no considerably larger clone is one nucleotide away. V loses 1 base, J loses 3 bases, and the germline ends lie 5 bases apart. Looking up the germline V gene yields CDR1 SGHTA and CDR2 FQGNSA. The CDR3, from cysteine to phenylalanine, totals 13 residues. The only DNA kept is the CDR3, 39 bases in frame from the first base. Sequenced sample: whole blood. The source of this sequence is an adult who was a healthcare worker with PCR-confirmed SARS-CoV-2 infection or an uninfected control (not recorded which). Here the chain combines TRBV7-2 and TRBJ2-3, with a tentative D gene TRBD2 over 5 matching bases. The DNA sequence is given as TGTGCCAGCAGCTTAGGGAGGACAGATACGCAGTATTTT. Its protein product is CASSLGRTDTQYF. With the portions outside the CDR3 filled from the reference TRBV7-2 and TRBJ2-3 genes, the complete variable region becomes GAGVSQSPSNKVTEKGKDVELRCDPISGHTALYWYRQSLGQGLEFLIYFQGNSAPDKSGLPSDRFSAERTGGSVSTLTIQRTQQEDSAVYLCASSLGRTDTQYFGPGTRLTVL.